This T cell receptor (beta chain) came from a study of CD8 T cells in ankylosing spondylitis. Quantitative 5'-RACE was performed with molecular barcodes, and it yielded the TCR beta libraries. MiXCR, applied by TCRdb to the 5' RACE reads, yields one record per CDR3 protein. The table includes 750,000 to 850,000 distinct CDR3 sequences, 10% to 15% detected once. Findings and caveats of the study: Earlier studies detected some motif variants in reactive arthritis synovial fluid and blood. The study looked at matched synovial fluid samples from ankylosing spondylitis patients. Disease-linked clones were reported to be significantly enriched there. It appeared that ankylosing spondylitis blood was characterized by a TCR beta motif of fewer than ten highly homologous variants.

A remark on this clonotype: Its target is not known.

Per germline, CDR1 MNHEY and CDR2 SMNVEV (reference sequence). The CDR3 is made up of 13 amino acids. V was cut by 4 bases and J by 12 bases, with 13 bases left in between. This chain uses TRBV27 with TRBJ1-6; D not certain. This receptor was taken from a male donor with ankylosing spondylitis. What was sequenced was blood, either unsorted or a sorted T cell fraction (not recorded which). CDR3 coding DNA: TGTGCCAGCAGTTCACCCATCACCGGACCCCTCCACTTT. Residues: CASSSPITGPLHF.